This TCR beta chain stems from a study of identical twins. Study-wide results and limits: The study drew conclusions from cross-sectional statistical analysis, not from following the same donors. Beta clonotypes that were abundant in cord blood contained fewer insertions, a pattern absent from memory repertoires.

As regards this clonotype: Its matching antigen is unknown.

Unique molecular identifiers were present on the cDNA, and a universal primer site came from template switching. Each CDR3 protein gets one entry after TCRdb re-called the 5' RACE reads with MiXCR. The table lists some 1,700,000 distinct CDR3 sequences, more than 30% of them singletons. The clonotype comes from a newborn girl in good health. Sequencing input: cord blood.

The CDR3 DNA reads TGTGCCAGCAGCCAAGTGACTAGCGGGGGCCCAAGCACAGATACGCAGTATTTT. Its protein is CASSQVTSGGPSTDTQYF. The chain combines TRBV3-1 with TRBJ2-3, with 12 positions matching TRBD2. This CDR3 is 18 amino acids long. Germline V gene lookup returns CDR1 LGHDT and CDR2 YNNKEL (reference sequence). J was trimmed by 0 bases and V by 1 base; bases with no gene match: 5.